This T cell receptor beta chain derives from a study of T-cell memory formation after mild COVID-19. 5'RACE with constant-segment primers yielded barcoded, UMI-tagged TCR alpha and TCR beta cDNA libraries. TCRdb recomputed calls from the 5' RACE reads with MiXCR, one row per CDR3 protein. The sample comprises 400,000 to 500,000 distinct CDR3 sequences, roughly 20% of which are singletons, and approximately 8.4% rests with the top ten. The CDR3 contains 14 residues. Per germline, CDR1 MNHEY and CDR2 SMNVEV (reference sequence). Trimming stripped 2 bases from V and 4 bases from J, with 11 bases between.

This receptor was identified in an adult woman who had mild COVID-19 (a few samples of this study predate the infection). Cell type and time point are not known. The source material was PBMCs or a T cell subset sorted from them (not recorded which). The rearrangement joins TRBV27 to TRBJ1-2; D is ambiguous. The CDR3 loop reads CASSLVPSSYGYTF. The CDR3 nucleotides read TGTGCCAGCAGTTTAGTTCCCAGTAGCTATGGCTACACCTTC.